A selection of T cell receptor beta chains follows, all from one sample in a study of T cell responses to AZD1222 COVID-19 vaccine. Measured with immunoSEQ multiplex PCR; TCRdb has only the in-frame clones, and not every one. The sample has about 150,000 clones, about nine tenths seen once. The sequencing used peripheral blood, collected on day 0 of AZD1222 vaccination. The receptors shown here come from an adult in good health. CDR3s leave out the opening cysteine and the closing phenylalanine or tryptophan. Fields, in order: V gene, J gene, clone size, CDR3 protein. Size tells how often a clone was seen (once, few, many) or the class of an expanded clone, and some rows leave it out.

TRBV28	TRBJ1-2	-	ASTIRQGDDYGYT
TRBV7-9	TRBJ2-1	-	ASSLGDWNEQF
TRBV30	TRBJ1-6	-	AWKYGAFLNSPLH
TRBV4-2	TRBJ1-5	-	ASSQGVNQPQH
TRBV11-2	TRBJ2-7	-	ASSFRGGAAYEQY
TRBV11-2	TRBJ1-1	-	ASSLERGVMNTEAF
TRBV5-4	TRBJ1-2	-	ASSFGTGLYGYT
TRBV2	TRBJ2-6	once	ASSPSQKTSGRDSGANVLT
TRBV6-2/TRBV6-3	TRBJ2-1	-	ASSPGLAGFYNEQF
TRBV18	TRBJ2-5	-	ASSPLLAGEPETQY
TRBV5-5	TRBJ1-2	-	ASSLTGGRNYGYT
TRBV6-5	TRBJ1-2	-	ASNTAWGYT
TRBV28	TRBJ2-1	-	ASSFVLETYNEQF
TRBV6-5	TRBJ2-7	-	ASSYSIAGSYEQY
TRBV9	TRBJ2-2	-	ASSTSPGDGELF
TRBV6-6	TRBJ2-7	-	ASSYSPDVEQY
TRBV25-1	TRBJ2-7	-	ASTPGAGLTYEQY
TRBV28	TRBJ1-1	-	ASSPLTVNTEAF
TRBV4-1	TRBJ2-2	-	ASTPRGTVGFGELF
TRBV18	TRBJ1-5	-	ASSPNRVEGRNQPQH
TRBV5-1	TRBJ1-1	-	ASSLTVKQGVMNTEAF
TRBV14	TRBJ2-7	-	ASSQGQGIYYEQY
TRBV6-4	TRBJ1-6	-	ASSTLTGGSPLH
TRBV11-3	TRBJ2-3	-	ASSVGQGAGDTQY
TRBV5-1	TRBJ2-7	-	ASADRGRSYEQY
TRBV18	TRBJ1-2	-	ASSPISPTGSSPNYGYT
TRBV30	TRBJ1-5	few	AWSLTGISQPQH
TRBV11-2	TRBJ2-7	once	ASSLRLAYEQY
TRBV19	TRBJ2-1	-	ASSLAGGPHEQF
TRBV28	TRBJ2-1	-	ASSLPTDMGNNEQF
TRBV4-2	TRBJ1-2	-	ASRLTQGGLDYGYT
TRBV9	TRBJ2-3	-	ASSVEGGADTQY
TRBV7-2	TRBJ1-2	-	ASTDRVYGYT
TRBV24-1	TRBJ2-2	-	ATSDLRAAGGANTGELF
TRBV2	TRBJ1-2	-	ASTEPGRKYGYT
TRBV2	TRBJ1-1	few	ASGWMVNTEAF
TRBV25-1	TRBJ2-6	-	ASSVEGSGANVLT
TRBV5-5	TRBJ1-6	-	ASSLSPGAGSPLH
TRBV12-5	TRBJ1-1	-	ATAGARDTEAF
TRBV24-1	TRBJ2-5	-	ATSFQETQY
TRBV28	TRBJ2-2	-	ASNVVVGELF
TRBV5-1	TRBJ1-1	-	ASSIGQGWTEAF
TRBV5-1	TRBJ1-6	-	ASSLEGRDSPLH
TRBV3-1/TRBV3-2	TRBJ2-7	-	ASSGYRGYEQY
TRBV7-3	TRBJ2-1	-	ASSRQANGYNEQF
TRBV30	TRBJ1-2	-	AWSKPGQLYGYT